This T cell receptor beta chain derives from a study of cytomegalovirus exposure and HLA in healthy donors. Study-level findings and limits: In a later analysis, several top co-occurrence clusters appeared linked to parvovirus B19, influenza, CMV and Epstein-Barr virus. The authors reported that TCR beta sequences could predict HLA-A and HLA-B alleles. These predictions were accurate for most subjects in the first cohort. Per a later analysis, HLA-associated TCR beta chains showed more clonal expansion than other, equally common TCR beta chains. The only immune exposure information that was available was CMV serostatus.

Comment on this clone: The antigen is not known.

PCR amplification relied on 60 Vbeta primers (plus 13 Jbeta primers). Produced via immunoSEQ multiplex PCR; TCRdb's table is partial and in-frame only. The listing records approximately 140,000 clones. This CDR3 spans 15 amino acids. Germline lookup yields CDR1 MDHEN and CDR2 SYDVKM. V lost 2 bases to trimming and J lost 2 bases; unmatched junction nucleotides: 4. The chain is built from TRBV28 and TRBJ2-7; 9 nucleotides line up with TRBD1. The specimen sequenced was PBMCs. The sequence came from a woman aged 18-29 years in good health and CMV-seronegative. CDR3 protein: CASSLMDRGTYEQYF. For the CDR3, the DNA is TGTGCCAGCAGTTTAATGGACAGGGGTACCTACGAGCAGTACTTC.